This TCR beta chain was identified during a study of blood T cell repertoires in COVID-19. As originally analysed: Reference gene primer amplification yielded estimated nucleated cell counts. Profiling relied on immunoSEQ multiplex PCR, and the TCRdb table lists in-frame clones only, not all of them. V and J calls and clone size are copied from that table; D and trimming were computed from the DNA. Of tens of thousands of clones in the sample, around 87% were seen once. Germline-derived CDR1 and CDR2 are SNHLY and FYNNEI. Trimming took 7 bases from V and 2 from J; bases not matched to a gene: 1. There are 12 residues in the CDR3.

Specimen: peripheral blood. This chain connects TRBV2 to TRBJ2-5, with TRBD1 matching 7 bases. This receptor was taken from a woman aged 55-69 years with acute or convalescent COVID-19. As DNA, the CDR3 is TGTGCCAGCAAGGGACAGCAAGAGACCCAGTACTTC. It translates to CASKGQQETQYF.